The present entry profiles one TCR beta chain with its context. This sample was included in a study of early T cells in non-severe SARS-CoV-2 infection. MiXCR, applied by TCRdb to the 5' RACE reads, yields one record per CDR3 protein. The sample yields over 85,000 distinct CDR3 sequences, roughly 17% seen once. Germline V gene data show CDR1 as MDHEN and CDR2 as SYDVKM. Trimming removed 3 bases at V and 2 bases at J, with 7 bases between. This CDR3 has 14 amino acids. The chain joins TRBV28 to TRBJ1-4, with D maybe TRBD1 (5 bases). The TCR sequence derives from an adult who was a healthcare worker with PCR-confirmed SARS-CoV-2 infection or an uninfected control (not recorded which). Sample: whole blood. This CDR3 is CASSLGGTNEKLFF. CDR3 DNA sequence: TGTGCCAGCAGTTTGGGGGGGACTAATGAAAAACTGTTTTTT.